What follows is one T cell receptor beta chain and its context. No antigen is known for it. No clone much larger than this one lies a single base away; base qualities are absent. Receptors were amplified or captured by multiplex PCR. TCRdb records Illumina HiSeq 4000 as the sequencer. iRepertoire HTBI primers and Arm-PCR amplification of CDR3 regions were used to construct TCR beta libraries. Gel purification was performed on PCR products prior to sequencing. The source study handled its data this way. Gene usage analysis of CDR3 amino acid clonotypes relied on the 60 to 65 TRBV and about 13 TRBJ segments identified across samples. COPE and FqMerger were used to merge the filtered high-quality paired reads into contigs. BLAST was used to align contigs to IMGT TRBV, TRBD and TRBJ reference genes, with CDR3 defined following IMGT. Clonotypes above 0.1% frequency were classified as highly expanded clones. Shannon entropy was used to measure repertoire diversity, and the Gini coefficient was used to measure V-J evenness. Clonotypes shared by more than one individual were considered public. TCRdb took the public reads, trimmed them with fastp at Q25, ran MiXCR for clone calling and kept in-frame beta chains. Here each entry gathers all rows of one CDR3 protein and keeps the most common genes and DNA. The V and J calls and clone size are TCRdb's, not the authors'. For this sample there are a few hundred thousand distinct CDR3 sequences; 23% appear just once. Approximately 25% of the sample rests with the top ten.

These data are taken from a study of regulatory T cells in long-lasting Graves disease (dated by TCRdb to the early 2020s). Study-wide context: Persistent Graves' disease was defined as persistently positive TSH receptor autoantibodies together with antithyroid drug treatment for over 5 years. Peripheral blood TCR sequencing and RNA sequencing compared persistent Graves' disease patients with newly diagnosed Graves' disease patients. TCR sequencing covered around 13 persistent and approximately 20 newly diagnosed Graves' disease patients, around 33 samples in total. The study was conducted in China and was registered as a clinical trial. In the clinical cohort, patients with persistent Graves' disease had used antithyroid drugs for an average of around 9.9 years. Summary of the overall study and its limitations: Sequencing and analysis were restricted to the TCR beta chain. Persistent disease showed preferential use of TRBV28, TRBJ1-2 and TRBJ2-5, whereas newly diagnosed disease favored TRBV20-1 and TRBJ2-1. The small sample size was acknowledged by the authors as a limitation that may reduce accuracy. Compared with newly diagnosed patients, persistent Graves' disease patients had lower TCR Shannon entropy and fewer highly expanded clones, which suggests clonal expansion. More public clonotypes were shared among persistent patients (roughly 3,000) than among newly diagnosed patients (under 1,000). Only peripheral blood was studied, because thyroid tissue, the primary lesion, was inaccessible.

According to the study, the label for this sample's time point signals: persistent/refractory GD, antithyroid drugs over 5 years with positive TRAb. For both TCR sequencing and RNA sequencing, RNA was extracted from PBMCs using TRIzol. The diagnosis of Graves' disease was made according to American Thyroid Association guidelines. Recruitment of patients was carried out at an endocrinology department in Xi'an, China. Each patient gave 8.5 to 9.5 milliliters of peripheral blood, collected in an EDTA anticoagulant tube. Ficoll Paque Plus density gradient separation was used to isolate PBMCs, and no additional T cell sorting was done. An Agilent 2100 Bioanalyzer and agarose gel were used to assess RNA quality, and a NanoDrop 2000 was used to measure RNA concentration. CDR1 and CDR2 were assigned from the germline V gene (reference sequence) as SEHNR and FQNEAQ. V gives up 6 bases and J gives up 4 bases, and the segment between their germline ends measures 18 bases. The CDR3, from cysteine to phenylalanine, totals 15 residues. The CDR3 DNA has 45 bases and is translated from base 1.

The specimen was peripheral blood mononuclear cells (PBMCs), collected when the disease was refractory, from a patient treated with antithyroid drugs. The clonotype originates from a female donor with Graves disease. The V and J genes are TRBV7-9 and TRBJ1-2; the D gene is unclear. CDR3 sequence: CASRGTEPASYGYTF. The sequence in DNA is TGTGCCAGCAGAGGCACAGAGCCAGCTTCCTATGGCTACACCTTC.